What follows are 2 T cell receptor beta chains derived from one specimen sequenced in a study of blood T cell repertoires in COVID-19. The method was immunoSEQ multiplex PCR; TCRdb's version includes in-frame clones alone and lacks a portion of them. Among roughly 700,000 clones listed, 90% were seen once. The sequencing sample was made of peripheral blood. The receptors come from a woman in her late teens or twenties with acute or convalescent COVID-19.

This chain links TRBV6-4 with TRBJ2-1; a possible D gene is TRBD2 (6 bases). This CDR3 is 13 amino acids long. The ends were cut back, 4 bases at V and 4 bases at J, with 8 bases in the middle. Germline CDR1 is MRHNA and CDR2 is SNTAGT. DNA for the CDR3: TGTGCCAGCAGTGCGGGGACTTACAATGAGCAGTTCTTC. As protein: CASSAGTYNEQFF.

V and J are TRBV15 and TRBJ1-5; weak D call: TRBD1 (5 bases). The length of the CDR3 is 14 residues. CDR1 is LNHNV, CDR2 YYDKDF, per germline (reference sequence). The V end lost 3 bases, the J end lost 4 bases, and 10 bases lay between the germline ends. The CDR3, as DNA: TGTGCCACCAGCAGTGACAGCCGAAATCAGCCCCAGCATTTT. Protein product: CATSSDSRNQPQHF.